These 28 T cell receptor beta chains were sequenced from one sample in a study of blood T cell repertoires in COVID-19. TCRdb's table, derived via immunoSEQ multiplex PCR, lists solely in-frame clones and lacks some. The data show about 110,000 clones, 85% to 90% seen once. Sequencing was performed on peripheral blood. The receptor source for this set is a woman older than 75 with acute or convalescent COVID-19.

V and J are TRBV19 and TRBJ2-3, with 9 bases that match TRBD1. CDR3 size: 16 residues. J lost 0 bases, V lost 6 bases, and 7 bases had no gene match. Germline V lookup: CDR1 LNHDA, CDR2 SQIVND (reference sequence). The CDR3 bases are TGTGCCAGTAGGAACAGGGGGCTGACTAGCACAGATACGCAGTATTTT. It yields the protein CASRNRGLTSTDTQYF.

The J gene is TRBJ1-2, the V gene TRBV29-1; D remains unclear. The length of the CDR3 is 13 residues. Germline CDR1 is SQVTM and CDR2 is ANQGSEA. V lost 3 bases, J lost 7 bases, and 15 bases lay in between. CDR3 nucleotide sequence: TGCAGCGTTGATGATAGCAGCAGACGTGGCTACACCTTC. Protein sequence: CSVDDSSRRGYTF.

The genes are TRBV20-1 and TRBJ1-3; TRBD1 matches 7 bases. V lost 3 bases and J lost 2; bases outside the gene matches: 1. CDR1 is DFQATT and CDR2 is SNEGSKA in the germline V gene (reference sequence). The CDR3 length is 13 residues. The chain's CDR3 is CSASQGAGNTIYF. The CDR3 DNA reads TGCAGTGCTAGTCAGGGGGCTGGAAACACCATATATTTT.

The V and J genes are TRBV5-1 and TRBJ2-7, with 7 bases identical to TRBD1. In germline, CDR1 is SGHRS, CDR2 YFSETQ. After removal of 4 bases from V and 5 bases from J, the junction contained 12 bases not matched to a gene. This CDR3 is 15 amino acids long. The CDR3 spells CASSPTDRPDHEQYF. The DNA of the CDR3 is TGCGCCAGCAGCCCGACGGACAGGCCTGATCACGAGCAGTACTTC. Using reference TRBV5-1 and TRBJ2-7 for the parts outside the CDR3, the full variable domain is KAGVTQTPRYLIKTRGQQVTLSCSPISGHRSVSWYQQTPGQGLQFLFEYFSETQRNKGNFPGRFSGRQFSNSRSEMNVSTLELGDSALYLCASSPTDRPDHEQYFGPGTRLTVT.

V and J are TRBV19 and TRBJ1-4; D remains ambiguous. The CDR3 consists of 13 residues. CDR1 and CDR2 (germline): LNHDA, SQIVND (reference sequence). Trimming removed 5 bases at V and 5 bases at J, with 9 bases between. CDR3 in amino acids: CASSPAANEKLFF. CDR3 bases: TGTGCCAGTAGTCCCGCGGCCAATGAAAAACTGTTTTTT.

The sample holds one count of this clone. The CDR3 region is CASSLVQGAGNTIYF. In DNA, the CDR3 is TGTGCCAGCAGCTTAGTACAGGGGGCTGGAAACACCATATATTTT. V usage is TRBV11-2 and J usage is TRBJ1-3, with 8 bases lining up with TRBD1. Trimming took 1 base from V and 2 from J; bases not matched to a gene: 1. CDR1 and CDR2 from the germline V gene are SGHAT and FQNNGV. The length of the CDR3 is 15 residues.

V usage is TRBV4-1 and J usage is TRBJ1-4; 8 bases line up with TRBD1. J was trimmed by 7 bases and V by 3 bases; bases with no gene match: 7. CDR3 size: 15 residues. CDR1 and CDR2 from the germline V gene are MGHRA and YSYEKL. The CDR3 DNA sequence: TGCGCCAGCAGCCACCCCCGACAGGGGTTTGAAAAACTGTTTTTT. Protein: CASSHPRQGFEKLFF.

The V call is TRBV18, the J call TRBJ1-5; D is ambiguous. Between the trimmed V and J ends, which lost 2 bases and 0 bases, there was a span of 8 bases. This CDR3 comprises 15 residues. Germline values: CDR1 KGHSH, CDR2 LQKENI. For the CDR3, the DNA is TGTGCCAGCTCACCAACAGCTTATAGCAATCAGCCCCAGCATTTT. Amino acid sequence: CASSPTAYSNQPQHF.

The chain couples TRBV12-3 or TRBV12-4 to TRBJ1-2; 7 nucleotides agree with TRBD1. The CDR3 totals 13 residues. The ends lost 2 bases at V and 4 bases at J; junction bases unmatched: 1. The CDR3 sequence: CASSLQGGYGYTF. CDR3 bases: TGTGCCAGCAGTTTACAGGGGGGCTATGGCTACACCTTC.

The chain carries TRBV10-3 and TRBJ1-4; 7 positions match TRBD1. Germline assignment: CDR1 ENHRY and CDR2 SYGVKD. Losses at the gene ends were 5 bases for V and 3 bases for J; bases not matched to a gene: 18. The CDR3 length is 19 residues. The CDR3 reads CAISPRPPTQGISNEKLFF. The CDR3, as DNA: TGTGCCATCAGTCCTCGGCCCCCCACACAGGGGATATCTAATGAAAAACTGTTTTTT.

This clone appeared a few times. The chain recombines TRBV10-1 with TRBJ2-7; no clear D gene. Germline assignment: CDR1 WNHNN and CDR2 SYGVQD (reference sequence). Trimming took 6 bases from V and 0 from J, leaving 6 bases between them. The CDR3 extends over 12 amino acids. The CDR3 DNA reads as TGCGCCAGCAGCCGGAGCTCCTACGAGCAGTACTTC. Its protein is CASSRSSYEQYF.

The gene calls are TRBV10-3 and TRBJ2-7, with a possible D match to TRBD1 (6 bases). The CDR3 spans 14 residues. V lost 0 bases to trimming and J lost 1 base, with 7 bases between them. Germline CDR1 and CDR2: ENHRY and SYGVKD. CDR3 DNA sequence: TGTGCCATCAGTGAGTCGACAGGATCCTACGAGCAGTACTTC. This sequence encodes CAISESTGSYEQYF.

V and J are TRBV5-5 and TRBJ2-7; possible D gene TRBD1, 5 bases. The length of the CDR3 is 13 residues. Trimming took off 3 bases at V and 6 bases at J, with 13 bases between the two ends. Germline-derived CDR1 and CDR2 are SGHKS and YYEKEE (reference sequence). The CDR3 loop reads CASSSAPGLEQYF. In DNA, the CDR3 is TGTGCCAGCAGCTCAGCCCCAGGGCTCGAGCAGTACTTC.

CDR3 DNA: TGCAGTGCTAGTTCCGGACAGGGCTTACAGCCCCAGCATTTT. Its translation: CSASSGQGLQPQHF. V is TRBV20-1 and J is TRBJ1-5; the match to TRBD1 covers 8 bases. Germline loops: CDR1 DFQATT, CDR2 SNEGSKA (reference sequence). This CDR3 is built from 14 residues. V lost 3 bases to trimming and J lost 7 bases; unmatched junction nucleotides: 8.

This clone was counted a few times. The rearrangement uses TRBV18 and TRBJ1-2; D is possibly TRBD1 (6 bases). The CDR3 covers 14 residues. Per germline, CDR1 KGHSH and CDR2 LQKENI. Trimming left V 5 bases short and J 6 bases short, with 16 bases between. The CDR3 nucleotides are TGTGCCAGCTCATCGCTTCAGGGGACGGATGGCTACACCTTC. Its translation is CASSSLQGTDGYTF.

This clone was found once. The chain links TRBV19 to TRBJ2-1; possible D gene TRBD1, 5 bases. With 3 bases removed from V and 4 bases from J, the gap between germline ends came to 16 bases. The V gene's germline CDR1 is LNHDA and CDR2 SQIVND (reference sequence). This CDR3 is 16 amino acids long. The CDR3: CASSIGAVTSYNEQFF. The CDR3 DNA is TGTGCCAGTAGTATTGGGGCCGTGACCTCTTACAATGAGCAGTTCTTC.

The chain uses TRBV3-1 (or the pseudogene TRBV3-2) and TRBJ2-3, with 7 bases identical to TRBD2. V was clipped by 0 bases and J by 2 bases; unmatched bases: 5. The germline V gene encodes CDR1 LGHDT and CDR2 YNNKEL (reference sequence). The CDR3 loop spans 16 amino acids. CDR3 in DNA: TGTGCCAGCAGCCAAGATCCGGGACTACTCACAGATACGCAGTATTTT. It yields the protein CASSQDPGLLTDTQYF.

This clone was found once. The chain employs TRBV13 and TRBJ2-1; the match to TRBD1 covers 8 bases. The CDR3 has 14 amino acids. Germline CDR1 is PRHDT and CDR2 is FYEKMQ (reference sequence). After removal of 5 bases from V and 3 bases from J, the junction contained 3 bases not matched to a gene. CDR3 coding DNA: TGTGCCAGCAGCCCTACAGGGGGCTACAATGAGCAGTTCTTC. It translates to CASSPTGGYNEQFF.

V usage is TRBV3-1 (or the pseudogene TRBV3-2) and J usage is TRBJ1-1; no firm D call. Trimming took 0 bases from V and 1 from J, leaving 6 bases between them. Germline V gene data show CDR1 as LGHDT and CDR2 as YNNKEL (reference sequence). The CDR3 spans 14 residues. The CDR3 spells CASSQDIRNTEAFF. CDR3 nucleotide sequence: TGTGCCAGCAGCCAAGATATTAGGAACACTGAAGCTTTCTTT.

The chain joins TRBV7-9 to TRBJ2-3; 8 bases map to TRBD2. The V and J ends lost 1 base and 4 bases, in that order; junction bases with no gene match: 7. The length of the CDR3 is 16 residues. CDR1 SEHNR and CDR2 FQNEAQ come from the germline V gene (reference sequence). The CDR3 sequence is CASSLGVAGRSDTQYF. The CDR3 DNA reads as TGTGCCAGCAGCTTAGGGGTAGCGGGGCGTTCAGATACGCAGTATTTT. Using reference TRBV7-9 and TRBJ2-3 for the parts outside the CDR3, the full variable domain is DTGVSQNPRHKITKRGQNVTFRCDPISEHNRLYWYRQTLGQGPEFLTYFQNEAQLEKSRLLSDRFSAERPKGSFSTLEIQRTEQGDSAMYLCASSLGVAGRSDTQYFGPGTRLTVL.

The chain couples TRBV7-9 to TRBJ1-1, with 8 bases lining up with TRBD1. Trimming removed 1 base from V and 4 bases from J; junction bases left unmatched: 5. Per germline, CDR1 SEHNR and CDR2 FQNEAQ (reference sequence). CDR3 length equals 15 residues. The CDR3 coding sequence is TGTGCCAGCAGCTTAGGGCAGGGGGCGGGCACTGAAGCTTTCTTT. It codes for CASSLGQGAGTEAFF.

J is TRBJ1-6 and V is TRBV19, with TRBD1 as a possible D gene (6 bases). Trimming left V 8 bases short and J 4 bases short, with 9 bases between. Germline CDR1 LNHDA, CDR2 SQIVND (reference sequence). The CDR3 is 13 residues long. The CDR3 sequence is CASGDNYNSPLHF. CDR3 DNA sequence: TGTGCCAGTGGGGACAATTATAATTCACCCCTCCACTTT.

J is TRBJ1-5 and V is TRBV28; D not resolved. The CDR3 loop spans 14 amino acids. Per the germline V gene, CDR1 is MDHEN and CDR2 is SYDVKM. V was shortened by 4 bases and J by 5 bases, with 12 bases between the two germline ends. CDR3 protein: CASSSPRGYQPQHF. The CDR3, as DNA: TGTGCCAGCAGTTCCCCCCGGGGTTATCAGCCCCAGCATTTT.

The chain employs TRBV5-1 and TRBJ2-2; no firm D call. This CDR3 is 14 amino acids long. Trimming removed 0 bases from V and 6 bases from J, with 9 bases in between. Per germline, CDR1 SGHRS and CDR2 YFSETQ. The CDR3 DNA sequence: TGCGCCAGCAGCTTGGGGCTAGTGGCCGGGGAGCTGTTTTTT. Translation: CASSLGLVAGELFF.

V and J are TRBV21-1 and TRBJ2-7; the table's D call, TRBD1, has no DNA check behind it. TRBV21-1 is reported as a pseudogene. This CDR3 region has 16 residues. The CDR3 loop reads CASSPPPGTGCHEQYF. As DNA, the CDR3 is TGTGCCAGCAGCCCCCCCCCGGGGACAGGGTGCCACGAGCAGTACTTC.

This clone appeared a single time. The chain has TRBV7-2 and TRBJ1-5, with no clear D. With 1 base removed from V and 4 bases from J, the gap between germline ends came to 11 bases. This CDR3 is built from 15 residues. CDR1 is SGHTA, CDR2 FQGNSA, per germline. The CDR3 DNA reads TGTGCCAGCAGCTTAGATGGGAGAGGGAATCAGCCCCAGCATTTT. Protein sequence: CASSLDGRGNQPQHF.

The rearrangement joins TRBV12-3 or TRBV12-4 to TRBJ1-5; unclear D gene. The CDR3 covers 12 residues. V was shortened by 7 bases and J by 9 bases, with 13 bases between the two germline ends. CDR3 in amino acids: CASTRLRGPQHF. The CDR3 nucleotides read TGTGCCAGCACCCGATTGCGGGGGCCCCAGCATTTT.

J is TRBJ2-1 and V is TRBV29-1, with D perhaps matching TRBD2 (5 bases). Trimming took off 4 bases at V and 3 bases at J, with 16 bases between the two ends. The CDR3 consists of 15 residues. Germline lookup yields CDR1 SQVTM and CDR2 ANQGSEA. The CDR3 DNA is TGCAGCGTTGGAGAACAGCGGACCTACTACAATGAGCAGTTCTTC. Translated: CSVGEQRTYYNEQFF.